This T cell receptor (beta chain) was obtained from a study of response to subunit inactivated influenza vaccine. TCRdb re-called the RT-PCR reads with MiXCR, one entry per CDR3 protein. The repertoire consists of some 800,000 distinct CDR3 sequences, with around 20% occurring once and the leading ten covering approximately 10%. The CDR3 contains 16 residues. The trim removed 1 base at V and 4 bases at J, leaving 3 bases unmatched. Germline V gene sequence: CDR1 SGHAT, CDR2 FQNNGV. V is TRBV11-2 and J is TRBJ2-1; 11 nucleotides align to TRBD2. The source of this sequence is a man between 45 and 60 years old who received an inactivated influenza vaccine. Here the sequenced sample was PBMCs from blood, taken around 5 days after vaccination. In DNA, the CDR3 is TGTGCCAGCAGCTTAGGGACTAGCGGGTTTTACAATGAGCAGTTCTTC. Translation: CASSLGTSGFYNEQFF.